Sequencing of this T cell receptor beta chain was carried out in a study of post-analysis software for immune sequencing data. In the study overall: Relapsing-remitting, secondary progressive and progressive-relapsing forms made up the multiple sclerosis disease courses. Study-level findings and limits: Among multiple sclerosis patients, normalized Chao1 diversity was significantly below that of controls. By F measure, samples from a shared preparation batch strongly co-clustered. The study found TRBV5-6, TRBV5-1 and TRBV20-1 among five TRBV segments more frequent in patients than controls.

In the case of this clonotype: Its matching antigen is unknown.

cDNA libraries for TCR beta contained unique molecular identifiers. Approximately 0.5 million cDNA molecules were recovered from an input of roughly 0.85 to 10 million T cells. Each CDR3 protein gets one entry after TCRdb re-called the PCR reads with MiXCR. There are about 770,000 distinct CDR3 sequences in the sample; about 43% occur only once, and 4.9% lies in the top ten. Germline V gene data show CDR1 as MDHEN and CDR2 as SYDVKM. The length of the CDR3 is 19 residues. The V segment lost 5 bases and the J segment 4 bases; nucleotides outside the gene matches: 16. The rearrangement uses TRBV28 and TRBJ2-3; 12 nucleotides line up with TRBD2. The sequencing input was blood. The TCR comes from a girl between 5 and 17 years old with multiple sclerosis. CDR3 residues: CASSPYPTRTSGKPDTQYF. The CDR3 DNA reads TGTGCCAGCAGTCCCTACCCGACCCGGACTAGCGGGAAGCCAGATACGCAGTATTTT.